The 20 T cell receptor beta chains in this list originate from one sample, sequenced in a study of cytomegalovirus exposure and HLA in healthy donors. Vbeta (60) and Jbeta (13) primers were used in the PCR. TCRdb's copy holds only in-frame clones and misses some; the assay was immunoSEQ multiplex PCR. Among 150,000 to 200,000 clones listed, about 75% were seen once. Specimen: PBMCs. These receptor sequences come from a female donor in good health and CMV-seronegative.

The chain carries TRBV23-1 and TRBJ2-7; possible D gene TRBD1, 7 bases. TRBV23-1 is annotated as an ORF whose role is uncertain. The CDR3 consists of 18 residues. V lost 4 bases to trimming and J lost 1 base, with 23 bases between them. CDR3 DNA: TGCGCCAGCAGTCCCTATGGGGACAGAGGAGGGGTATCCTACGAGCAGTACTTC. Translated, it gives CASSPYGDRGGVSYEQYF.

The rearrangement links TRBV6-6 to TRBJ1-1; the D is unclear. The ends were cut back, 0 bases at V and 6 bases at J, with 11 bases in the middle. The CDR3 spans 14 residues. Germline values: CDR1 MNHNY, CDR2 SVGAGI (reference sequence). CDR3 residues: CASSYSFPMSEAFF. Written as DNA, the CDR3 is TGTGCCAGCAGTTACTCGTTCCCCATGTCTGAAGCTTTCTTT.

This chain joins TRBV18 and TRBJ2-7, with D possibly being TRBD1 (5 bases). Trimming took 5 bases from V and 6 from J, leaving 20 bases between them. Per the germline V gene, CDR1 is KGHSH and CDR2 is LQKENI. The CDR3 is made up of 15 amino acids. DNA for the CDR3: TGTGCCAGCTCAATGAACCGGCAGGGTGCTGGCGAGCAGTACTTC. This translates into CASSMNRQGAGEQYF.

This clone came up a few times. The V gene is TRBV28, the J gene TRBJ1-1; 7 nucleotides align to TRBD1. Per germline, CDR1 MDHEN and CDR2 SYDVKM. The V and J ends lost 3 bases and 4 bases, in that order; junction bases with no gene match: 5. This CDR3 is built from 14 residues. This CDR3 reads CASSLRGGSTEAFF. The CDR3 DNA follows: TGTGCCAGCAGTTTGAGAGGGGGCAGCACTGAAGCTTTCTTT.

The gene calls are TRBV11-2 and TRBJ2-4, with D perhaps TRBD2 (6 bases). The CDR3 covers 13 residues. Trimming pared 4 bases from V and 3 bases from J, leaving 7 bases between. Germline CDR1 is SGHAT and CDR2 is FQNNGV. CDR3 region: CASSSGLKNIQYF. The CDR3 DNA reads TGTGCCAGCAGCTCGGGACTCAAAAACATTCAGTACTTC.

The CDR3 here is CATSNRDSPLHF. The CDR3 bases are TGTGCCACCAGTAATCGGGATTCACCCCTCCACTTT. The chain combines TRBV15 with TRBJ1-6; unclear D gene. The V end was cut by 6 bases, the J end by 8 bases, with 8 bases between. Per the germline V gene, CDR1 is LNHNV and CDR2 is YYDKDF (reference sequence). This CDR3 region has 12 residues.

J is TRBJ1-1 and V is TRBV14; 8 bases map to TRBD1. This CDR3 is built from 15 residues. CDR1 and CDR2 from the germline V gene are SGHDN and FVKESK. Losses at the gene ends were 1 base for V and 5 bases for J; bases not matched to a gene: 6. The chain's CDR3 is CASSQGLRGRTEAFF. CDR3 bases: TGTGCCAGCAGCCAAGGCCTCAGGGGGCGAACTGAAGCTTTCTTT.

The CDR3 region has the DNA TGTGCCAGCAGCGACGGGTACAGGGGCACGGAAAAACTGTTTTTT. It specifies CASSDGYRGTEKLFF. The rearrangement uses TRBV9 and TRBJ1-4; 7 nucleotides line up with TRBD1. This CDR3 is 15 amino acids long. V shed 3 bases, J shed 8 bases, and the junction held 10 bases outside the gene matches. CDR1 and CDR2 from the germline V gene are SGDLS and YYNGEE.

This clone was recorded a few times. The chain uses TRBV6-5 and TRBJ1-2; tentatively, D is TRBD1 (6 bases). The CDR3 covers 14 residues. CDR1 and CDR2 from the germline V gene are MNHEY and SVGAGI. The germline V and J ends were trimmed by 2 bases and 8 bases, with 15 bases remaining between them. The CDR3 spells CASSYRSGARGYTF. The DNA of the CDR3 is TGTGCCAGCAGTTACCGGTCAGGGGCTCGGGGCTACACCTTC.

Only a few counts were recorded for this clone. The V gene is TRBV27, the J gene TRBJ2-3; TRBD2 is a possible D gene (5 bases). Germline lookup yields CDR1 MNHEY and CDR2 SMNVEV (reference sequence). The V and J ends lost 6 bases and 3 bases respectively, with 16 bases between them. This CDR3 is built from 15 residues. CDR3 in amino acids: CASSTSGQGTDTQYF. CDR3 coding DNA: TGTGCCAGCAGCACGAGCGGCCAAGGGACAGATACGCAGTATTTT.

This clone was counted a few times. The chain has TRBV2 and TRBJ1-1; no reliable D call. This CDR3 region has 11 residues. Deletions cut 6 bases from V and 1 base from J, with 3 bases between. Germline CDR1 and CDR2: SNHLY and FYNNEI. The DNA of the CDR3 is TGTGCCAGCAGCAGGAACACTGAAGCTTTCTTT. It specifies CASSRNTEAFF.

V is TRBV5-5 and J is TRBJ1-1, with 9 bases lining up with TRBD1. From germline, CDR1 is SGHKS and CDR2 YYEKEE (reference sequence). The CDR3 is made up of 15 amino acids. The V and J ends lost 4 bases and 3 bases, in that order; junction bases with no gene match: 7. The CDR3 sequence is CASSRDRVDDTEAFF. The CDR3 region has the DNA TGTGCCAGCAGCCGGGACAGGGTTGATGACACTGAAGCTTTCTTT.

This chain connects TRBV10-3 to TRBJ2-1; a possible D gene is TRBD2 (5 bases). Deletions cut 2 bases from V and 5 bases from J, with 7 bases between. Germline V gene data show CDR1 as ENHRY and CDR2 as SYGVKD. This CDR3 contains 13 residues. CDR3 region: CAISEDGNNEQFF. Here the CDR3 DNA reads TGTGCCATCAGTGAGGACGGGAACAATGAGCAGTTCTTC.

This clone was seen a handful of times. This chain connects TRBV7-9 to TRBJ1-6; 9 bases are a match to TRBD1. The CDR3 is 15 amino acids. J gave up 7 bases and V 1 base, and 2 bases lay outside the gene matches. From germline, CDR1 is SEHNR and CDR2 FQNEAQ (reference sequence). The CDR3 DNA is TGTGCCAGCAGCTTAGTTGGGACAGGGAATTCACCCCTCCACTTT. It specifies CASSLVGTGNSPLHF.

The V call is TRBV19, the J call TRBJ1-1; D not resolved. The CDR3 loop spans 15 amino acids. The germline V gene encodes CDR1 LNHDA and CDR2 SQIVND (reference sequence). The V end was cut by 3 bases, the J end by 0 bases, with 11 bases between. As DNA, the CDR3 is TGTGCCAGTAGTATCAGGTATCGGCTGAACACTGAAGCTTTCTTT. Translated: CASSIRYRLNTEAFF. The variable domain in full, with the rest retrieved from reference TRBV19 and TRBJ1-1, is DGGITQSPKYLFRKEGQNVTLSCEQNLNHDAMYWYRQDPGQGLRLIYYSQIVNDFQKGDIAEGYSVSREKKESFPLTVTSAQKNPTAFYLCASSIRYRLNTEAFFGQGTRLTVV.

As to this clone: Additional DNA sequences in this sample encode the identical CDR3. The V gene is TRBV30, the J gene TRBJ1-5; 8 bases line up with TRBD1. The V segment lost 1 base and the J segment 7 bases; nucleotides outside the gene matches: 3. Germline V gene sequence: CDR1 GTSNPN, CDR2 SVGIG (reference sequence). CDR3 length: 13 amino acids. In DNA, the CDR3 is TGTGCCTGGAGTGGAGACAGGGGCCAGCCCCAGCATTTT. Translation: CAWSGDRGQPQHF.

The gene calls are TRBV29-1 and TRBJ2-7; the match to TRBD2 covers 8 bases. The trim removed 8 bases at V and 5 bases at J, leaving 14 bases unmatched. There are 14 residues in the CDR3. Germline V gives CDR1 SQVTM, CDR2 ANQGSEA. CDR3 bases: TGCAGCATCCAACCCCTAGCGGGTAGCGACGAGCAGTACTTC. This sequence encodes CSIQPLAGSDEQYF.

This clone was observed a single time. The chain is built from TRBV6-6 and TRBJ2-2; D is possibly TRBD2 (6 bases). The CDR3 has 13 residues. The V gene lost 4 bases and the J gene lost 6 bases, with 9 bases spanning the gap. Germline V gives CDR1 MNHNY, CDR2 SVGAGI (reference sequence). This CDR3 reads CASSLGGAGELFF. The CDR3 DNA reads TGTGCCAGCAGTTTAGGAGGGGCCGGGGAGCTGTTTTTT.

This rearrangement joins TRBV5-8 to TRBJ1-5, with TRBD1 as a possible D gene (5 bases). The CDR3 has 16 amino acids. V was clipped by 3 bases and J by 2 bases, with 15 bases between them. Per the germline V gene, CDR1 is SGHTS and CDR2 is YDEGEE. In nucleotides, the CDR3 is TGTGCCAGCAGCTCCCGAGGCACAGGTCGCAATCAGCCCCAGCATTTT. Protein product: CASSSRGTGRNQPQHF.

V gene TRBV19 combines with J gene TRBJ2-7; 7 positions agree with TRBD2. With 3 bases clipped from V and 0 bases from J, the junction kept 5 bases outside the gene matches. Germline V gives CDR1 LNHDA, CDR2 SQIVND (reference sequence). This CDR3 is 15 amino acids long. The CDR3 nucleotides are TGTGCCAGTAGTATGGGGGGGGACGGCTCCTACGAGCAGTACTTC. This encodes CASSMGGDGSYEQYF.